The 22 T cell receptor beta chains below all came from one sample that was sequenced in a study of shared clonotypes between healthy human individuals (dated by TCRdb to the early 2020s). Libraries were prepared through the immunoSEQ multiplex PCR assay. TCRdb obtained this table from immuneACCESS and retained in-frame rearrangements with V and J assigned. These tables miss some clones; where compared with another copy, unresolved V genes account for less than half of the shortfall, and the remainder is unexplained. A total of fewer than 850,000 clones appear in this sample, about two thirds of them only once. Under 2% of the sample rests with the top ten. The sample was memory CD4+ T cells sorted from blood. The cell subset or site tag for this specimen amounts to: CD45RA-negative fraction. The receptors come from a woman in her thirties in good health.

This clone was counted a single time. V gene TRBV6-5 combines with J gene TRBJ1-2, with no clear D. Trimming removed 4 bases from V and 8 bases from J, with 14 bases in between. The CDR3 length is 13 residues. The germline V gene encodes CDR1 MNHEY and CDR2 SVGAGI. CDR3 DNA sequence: TGTGCCAGCAGTTCCCAGGAGTATACGGGCTACACCTTC. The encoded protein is CASSSQEYTGYTF.

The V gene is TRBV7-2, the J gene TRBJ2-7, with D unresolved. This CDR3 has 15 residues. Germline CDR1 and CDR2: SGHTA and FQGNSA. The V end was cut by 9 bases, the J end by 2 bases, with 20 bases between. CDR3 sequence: CARIMVWAAPYEQYF. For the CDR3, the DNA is TGTGCCAGAATTATGGTTTGGGCAGCACCCTACGAGCAGTACTTC.

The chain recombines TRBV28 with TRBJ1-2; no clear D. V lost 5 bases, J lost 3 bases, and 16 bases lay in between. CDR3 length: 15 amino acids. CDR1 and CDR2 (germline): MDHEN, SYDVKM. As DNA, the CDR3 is TGTGCCAGCAGTCCGACGGGAACAAAATACTATGGCTACACCTTC. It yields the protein CASSPTGTKYYGYTF.

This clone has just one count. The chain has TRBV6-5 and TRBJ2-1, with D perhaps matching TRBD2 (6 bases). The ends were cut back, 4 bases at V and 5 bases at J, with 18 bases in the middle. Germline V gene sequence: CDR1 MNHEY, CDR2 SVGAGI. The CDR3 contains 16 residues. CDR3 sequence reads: CASSSHGGVGDNEQFF. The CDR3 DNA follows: TGTGCCAGCAGTTCCCACGGCGGGGTTGGGGACAATGAGCAGTTCTTC.

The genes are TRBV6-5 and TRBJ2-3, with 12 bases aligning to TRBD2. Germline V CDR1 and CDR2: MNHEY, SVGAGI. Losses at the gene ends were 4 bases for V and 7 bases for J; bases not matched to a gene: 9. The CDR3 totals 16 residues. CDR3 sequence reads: CASSSPSGRAGNTQYF. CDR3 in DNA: TGTGCCAGCAGTTCCCCTAGCGGGAGGGCCGGGAATACGCAGTATTTT.

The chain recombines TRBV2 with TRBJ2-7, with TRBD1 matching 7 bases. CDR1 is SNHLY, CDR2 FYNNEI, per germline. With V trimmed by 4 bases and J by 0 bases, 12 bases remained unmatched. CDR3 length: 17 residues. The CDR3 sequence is CASSVPWTGPSSYEQYF. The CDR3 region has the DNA TGTGCCAGCAGTGTCCCGTGGACAGGCCCGAGCTCCTACGAGCAGTACTTC.

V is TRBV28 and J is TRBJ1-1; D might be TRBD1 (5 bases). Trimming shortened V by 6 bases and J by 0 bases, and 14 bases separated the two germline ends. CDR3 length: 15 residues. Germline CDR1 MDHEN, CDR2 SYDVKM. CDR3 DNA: TGTGCCAGCAGCCCCGTCAGGGTCATGAACACTGAAGCTTTCTTT. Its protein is CASSPVRVMNTEAFF.

CDR3 sequence: CASSLTGVTDTQYF. In DNA, the CDR3 is TGCGCCAGCAGCTTAACGGGAGTAACAGATACGCAGTATTTT. J is TRBJ2-3 and V is TRBV5-1; a possible D gene is TRBD2 (6 bases). The germline CDR1 and CDR2 sequences are SGHRS and YFSETQ. V was trimmed by 2 bases and J by 3 bases, leaving 10 bases between them. The CDR3 spans 14 residues.

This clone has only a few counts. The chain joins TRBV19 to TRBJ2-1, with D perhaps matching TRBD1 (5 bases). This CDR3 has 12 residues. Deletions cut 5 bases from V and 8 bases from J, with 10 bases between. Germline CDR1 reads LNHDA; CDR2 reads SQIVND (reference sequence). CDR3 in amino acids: CASSPGHYEQFF. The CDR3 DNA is TGTGCCAGTAGTCCAGGACACTATGAGCAGTTCTTC.

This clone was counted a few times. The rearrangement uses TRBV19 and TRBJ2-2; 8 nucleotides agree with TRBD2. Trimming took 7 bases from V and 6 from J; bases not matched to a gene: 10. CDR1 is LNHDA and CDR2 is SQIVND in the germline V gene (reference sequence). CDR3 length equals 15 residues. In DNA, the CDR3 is TGTGCCAGTATCCGGACTAGCAGGCAGCCCGGGGAGCTGTTTTTT. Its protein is CASIRTSRQPGELFF.

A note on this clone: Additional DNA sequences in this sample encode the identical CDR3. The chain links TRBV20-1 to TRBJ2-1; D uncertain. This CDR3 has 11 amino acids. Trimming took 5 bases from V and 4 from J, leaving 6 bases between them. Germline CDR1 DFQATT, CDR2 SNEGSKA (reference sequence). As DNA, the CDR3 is TGCAGTGCTCGGGCTTACAATGAGCAGTTCTTC. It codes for CSARAYNEQFF.

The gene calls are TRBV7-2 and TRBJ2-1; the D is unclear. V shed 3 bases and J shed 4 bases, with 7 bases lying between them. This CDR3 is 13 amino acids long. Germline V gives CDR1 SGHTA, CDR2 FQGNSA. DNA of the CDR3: TGTGCCAGCAGCTTGGCAGAATACAATGAGCAGTTCTTC. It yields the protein CASSLAEYNEQFF.

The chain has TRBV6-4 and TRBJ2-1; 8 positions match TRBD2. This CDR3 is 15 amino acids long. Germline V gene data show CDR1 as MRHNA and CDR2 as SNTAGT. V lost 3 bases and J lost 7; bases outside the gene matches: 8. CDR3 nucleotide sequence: TGTGCCAGCAGTGAAGGCGCGGGAGGAGGGAATGAGCAGTTCTTC. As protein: CASSEGAGGGNEQFF.

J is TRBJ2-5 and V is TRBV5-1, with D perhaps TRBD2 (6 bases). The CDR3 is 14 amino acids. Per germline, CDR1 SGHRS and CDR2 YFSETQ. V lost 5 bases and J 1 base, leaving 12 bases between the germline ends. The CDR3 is CASRSAEGQETQYF. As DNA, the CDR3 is TGCGCCAGCAGGTCGGCGGAGGGCCAAGAGACCCAGTACTTC.

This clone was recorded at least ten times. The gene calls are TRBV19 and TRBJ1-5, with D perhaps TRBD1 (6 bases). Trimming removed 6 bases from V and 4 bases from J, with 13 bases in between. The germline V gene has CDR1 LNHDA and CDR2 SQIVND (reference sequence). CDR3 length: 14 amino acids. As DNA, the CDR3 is TGTGCCAGTAGGATACAGGGAATTAATCAGCCCCAGCATTTT. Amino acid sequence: CASRIQGINQPQHF.

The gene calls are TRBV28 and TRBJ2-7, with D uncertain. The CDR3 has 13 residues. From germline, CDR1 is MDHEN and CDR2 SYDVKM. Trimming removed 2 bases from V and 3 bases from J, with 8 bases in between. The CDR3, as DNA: TGTGCCAGCAGTTTAACCCAGGACTACGAGCAGTACTTC. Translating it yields CASSLTQDYEQYF. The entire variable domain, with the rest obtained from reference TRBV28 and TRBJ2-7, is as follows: DVKVTQSSRYLVKRTGEKVFLECVQDMDHENMFWYRQDPGLGLRLIYFSYDVKMKEKGDIPEGYSVSREKKERFSLILESASTNQTSMYLCASSLTQDYEQYFGPGTRLTVT.

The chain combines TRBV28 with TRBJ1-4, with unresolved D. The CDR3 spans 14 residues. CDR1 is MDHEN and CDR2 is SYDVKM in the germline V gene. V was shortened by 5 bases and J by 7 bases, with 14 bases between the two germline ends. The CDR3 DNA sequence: TGTGCCAGCAGTAACCAAGGACCCACTGAAAAACTGTTTTTT. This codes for CASSNQGPTEKLFF.

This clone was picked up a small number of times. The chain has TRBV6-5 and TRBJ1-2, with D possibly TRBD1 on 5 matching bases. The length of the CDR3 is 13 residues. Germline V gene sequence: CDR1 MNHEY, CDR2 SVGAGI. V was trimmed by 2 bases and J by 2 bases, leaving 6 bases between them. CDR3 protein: CASSYGGNYGYTF. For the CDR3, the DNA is TGTGCCAGCAGTTACGGGGGGAACTATGGCTACACCTTC.

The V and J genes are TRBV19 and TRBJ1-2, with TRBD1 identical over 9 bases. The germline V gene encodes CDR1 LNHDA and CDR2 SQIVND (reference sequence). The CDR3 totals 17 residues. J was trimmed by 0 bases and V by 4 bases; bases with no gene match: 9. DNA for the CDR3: TGTGCCAGTAGTACGGTAGACAGGGGGTCTACTAACTATGGCTACACCTTC. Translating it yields CASSTVDRGSTNYGYTF.

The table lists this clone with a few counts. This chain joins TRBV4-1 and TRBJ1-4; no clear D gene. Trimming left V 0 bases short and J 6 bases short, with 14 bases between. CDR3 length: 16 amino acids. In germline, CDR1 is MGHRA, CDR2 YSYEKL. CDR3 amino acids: CASSQDSQGSYEKLFF. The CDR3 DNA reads TGCGCCAGCAGCCAAGATTCACAAGGGTCATATGAAAAACTGTTTTTT.

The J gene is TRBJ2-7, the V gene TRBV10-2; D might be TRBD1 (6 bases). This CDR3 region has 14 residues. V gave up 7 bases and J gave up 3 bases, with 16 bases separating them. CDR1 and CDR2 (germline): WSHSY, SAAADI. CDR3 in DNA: TGCGCCAGCAAAAGCAAGACAGGAAACTACGAGCAGTACTTC. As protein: CASKSKTGNYEQYF.

CDR3 nucleotides: TGTGCCAGCAGCTCGATTCCGGGACTAGGATTCACCGGGGAGCTGTTTTTT. Translating it yields CASSSIPGLGFTGELFF. The rearrangement links TRBV7-2 to TRBJ2-2, with 8 nucleotides matching TRBD2. Per the germline V gene, CDR1 is SGHTA and CDR2 is FQGNSA. Trimming took 4 bases from V and 4 from J; bases not matched to a gene: 11. The CDR3 sequence is 17 residues long.